These T cell receptor beta chains were read from a single sample in a study of blood T cell repertoires in COVID-19. This table comes from immunoSEQ multiplex PCR, and its TCRdb copy is limited to in-frame clones, with some not included. Found here are 150,000 to 180,000 clones, approximately 80% of them singletons; the top ten hold less than 30%. Specimen: peripheral blood. The origin of the receptors is a woman aged 60 to 75 with acute or convalescent COVID-19. CDR3s include the opening cysteine and the closing phenylalanine or tryptophan. Fields, in order: CDR3 DNA, CDR3 protein, clone size, J gene, D gene, V gene. The D gene is left open where the match is weak. Clone size is shown for a subset of rows, as once, few, many or a class of expanded clone.

TGTGCCAGCAGCCAACCCTACAGTCTCACCCCAAACACCATATATTTT | CASSQPYSLTPNTIYF | few | TRBJ1-3 | - | TRBV3-1/TRBV3-2
TGTGCCAGCATAGAGGCGGTGTACCAAGAGACCCAGTACTTC | CASIEAVYQETQYF | - | TRBJ2-5 | - | TRBV7-9
TGTGCCAGCAGCCCCGGGACAGGAGACGGGGAGCTGTTTTTT | CASSPGTGDGELFF | - | TRBJ2-2 | TRBD1 | TRBV11-3
TGTGCCTGGAGTGTACAAGGGAGAGTCTACACCTTC | CAWSVQGRVYTF | - | TRBJ1-2 | - | TRBV30
TGTGCCAGCAGTGGCTCCACAGGGGGCGTAACCGGGGAGCTGTTTTTT | CASSGSTGGVTGELFF | - | TRBJ2-2 | TRBD1 | TRBV2
TGTGCCGGCCTTTCTCTCGCGGGGGATTTTGATGAGCAGTTCTTC | CAGLSLAGDFDEQFF | - | TRBJ2-1 | TRBD2 | TRBV28
TGTGCCAGCAGCTTAGTTGGGACAGGGTCGTCCTATAATTCACCCCTCCACTTT | CASSLVGTGSSYNSPLHF | - | TRBJ1-6 | TRBD1 | TRBV7-8
TGTGCCAGCAGCGTAGTTGCAGGGGGGAACACTGAAGCTTTCTTT | CASSVVAGGNTEAFF | - | TRBJ1-1 | TRBD1 | TRBV9
TGTGCCAGCAGCGTCCGGGACACCGGATTTTCACCCCTCCACTTT | CASSVRDTGFSPLHF | - | TRBJ1-6 | - | TRBV7-2
TGTGCCAGCAGCTTGAGGCTAGCGGGGAATACAGATACGCAGTATTTT | CASSLRLAGNTDTQYF | - | TRBJ2-3 | TRBD2 | TRBV13